The 14 T cell receptor beta chains reported below all come from one sample, sequenced in a study of blood T cell repertoires in COVID-19. Only in-frame clones appear in the TCRdb table, and some are missing; sequencing was by immunoSEQ multiplex PCR. The sample records 250,000 or so clones, around 89% being singletons. The sequencing input was PBMCs or T cells enriched from blood (not recorded which). Receptor source: a woman aged 30 to 39 with acute COVID-19.

The chain has TRBV20-1 and TRBJ1-5; TRBD1 matches at 7 bases. Germline values: CDR1 DFQATT, CDR2 SNEGSKA (reference sequence). The CDR3 consists of 15 residues. J lost 6 bases, V lost 3 bases, and 11 bases had no gene match. CDR3 DNA sequence: TGCAGTGCTAGTCCCTCGACAGGGACATCTCAGCCCCAGCATTTT. Residues: CSASPSTGTSQPQHF.

The V call is TRBV29-1, the J call TRBJ2-1; 7 nucleotides agree with TRBD1. Germline trimming cut 5 bases from V and 4 bases from J; bases unmatched to any gene: 8. There are 14 residues in the CDR3. Per germline, CDR1 SQVTM and CDR2 ANQGSEA. The CDR3 reads CSVRVTGSYNEQFF. For the CDR3, the DNA is TGCAGCGTTAGAGTGACAGGGTCTTACAATGAGCAGTTCTTC.

The chain employs TRBV7-3 and TRBJ2-1, with 11 bases matching TRBD2. V lost 2 bases to trimming and J lost 12 bases; unmatched junction nucleotides: 3. This CDR3 is 13 amino acids long. CDR1 and CDR2 (germline): SGHTA, FQGTGA. The DNA for the CDR3 is TGTGCCAGCAGCTTAGGGACTAGCGGAATGCAGTTCTTC. It translates to CASSLGTSGMQFF.

V usage is TRBV5-1 and J usage is TRBJ2-7; 7 nucleotides line up with TRBD2. Germline lookup yields CDR1 SGHRS and CDR2 YFSETQ. The CDR3 contains 15 residues. Unmatched junction bases numbered 11, after V lost 3 bases and J lost 5 bases. CDR3 bases: TGCGCCAGCAGCTCCTTGGGGGGGGAACGGGACGAGCAGTACTTC. Translated: CASSSLGGERDEQYF.

The chain recombines TRBV19 with TRBJ2-3; 9 positions agree with TRBD2. Germline V gene lookup returns CDR1 LNHDA and CDR2 SQIVND (reference sequence). V trimming: 3 bases; J trimming: 3 bases; junction bases outside the gene matches: 1. The CDR3 spans 14 residues. DNA for the CDR3: TGTGCCAGTAGTATTACTAGCGGGACAGATACGCAGTATTTT. Its protein is CASSITSGTDTQYF. Variable domain in full (rest from reference TRBV19 and TRBJ2-3): DGGITQSPKYLFRKEGQNVTLSCEQNLNHDAMYWYRQDPGQGLRLIYYSQIVNDFQKGDIAEGYSVSREKKESFPLTVTSAQKNPTAFYLCASSITSGTDTQYFGPGTRLTVL.

This chain connects TRBV18 to TRBJ2-3; 8 nucleotides match TRBD2. The ends lost 3 bases at V and 10 bases at J; junction bases unmatched: 18. CDR3 length: 17 residues. Germline values: CDR1 KGHSH, CDR2 LQKENI. CDR3 in amino acids: CASSPITGTSSPQAQYF. The CDR3 region has the DNA TGTGCCAGCTCACCTATTACCGGGACTAGTTCTCCCCAGGCGCAGTATTTT.

This chain connects TRBV18 to TRBJ1-6; 8 bases map to TRBD1. Germline CDR1 reads KGHSH; CDR2 reads LQKENI. Losses at the gene ends were 4 bases for V and 8 bases for J; bases not matched to a gene: 7. The CDR3 has 15 residues. The DNA of the CDR3 is TGTGCCAGCTCACAAACCGGGACAGGAGATTCACCCCTCCACTTT. Its translation: CASSQTGTGDSPLHF. Full variable domain (outside the CDR3, taken from reference TRBV18 and TRBJ1-6): NAGVMQNPRHLVRRRGQEARLRCSPMKGHSHVYWYRQLPEEGLKFMVYLQKENIIDESGMPKERFSAEFPKEGPSILRIQQVVRGDSAAYFCASSQTGTGDSPLHFGNGTRLTVT.

V gene TRBV12-3 or TRBV12-4 combines with J gene TRBJ2-2; no reliable D call. This CDR3 contains 11 residues. The V end lost 6 bases, the J end lost 4 bases, and 3 bases lay between the germline ends. DNA for the CDR3: TGTGCCAGCAGCATCACCGGGGAGCTGTTTTTT. The encoded protein is CASSITGELFF.

The V gene is TRBV12-3 or TRBV12-4, the J gene TRBJ1-4, with D possibly matching TRBD1 (6 bases). V gave up 8 bases and J gave up 8 bases, with 12 bases separating them. The CDR3 sequence is 12 residues long. For the CDR3, the DNA is TGTGCCAGCCGGGACATTAGGGAAAAACTGTTTTTT. Its translation is CASRDIREKLFF.

The chain has TRBV11-2 and TRBJ2-3, with 7 bases fitting TRBD1. CDR1 and CDR2 from the germline V gene are SGHAT and FQNNGV. The CDR3 is made up of 14 amino acids. V lost 5 bases, J lost 4 bases, and 6 bases stayed unmatched. The CDR3 sequence is CASSVRDSSDTQYF. CDR3 nucleotides: TGTGCCAGCAGCGTAAGGGACAGTTCAGATACGCAGTATTTT.

V usage is TRBV6-5 and J usage is TRBJ1-1, with D uncertain. Germline lookup yields CDR1 MNHEY and CDR2 SVGAGI. V gave up 5 bases and J gave up 8 bases, with 15 bases separating them. The CDR3 runs 13 residues. The CDR3 here is CASSPSRVHEAFF. CDR3 coding DNA: TGTGCCAGCAGTCCCTCCCGGGTCCACGAAGCTTTCTTT.

This clone was detected only once. The chain carries TRBV27 and TRBJ2-3; D is perhaps TRBD1 (6 bases). Trimming removed 2 bases at V and 5 bases at J, with 17 bases between. Germline V gene data show CDR1 as MNHEY and CDR2 as SMNVEV (reference sequence). The CDR3 is 16 amino acids. For the CDR3, the DNA is TGTGCCAGCAGTTTAATATTCGCAGGGGACGGAGATACGCAGTATTTT. Residues: CASSLIFAGDGDTQYF.

The chain employs TRBV27 and TRBJ2-3; 7 nucleotides line up with TRBD2. The V gene end was trimmed by 5 bases and the J gene end by 1 base; junction bases not matched to a gene: 6. The CDR3 spans 15 residues. Looked up from germline, CDR1 is MNHEY and CDR2 is SMNVEV (reference sequence). The CDR3 spells CASSPPSGGTDTQYF. CDR3 DNA: TGTGCCAGCAGTCCCCCTAGCGGCGGCACAGATACGCAGTATTTT.

The chain couples TRBV18 to TRBJ2-7; the match to TRBD2 covers 8 bases. The J segment lost 2 bases and the V segment lost 2 bases, leaving 5 bases of the junction unmatched. The CDR3 is 15 amino acids. Germline CDR1 reads KGHSH; CDR2 reads LQKENI. The CDR3 sequence: CASSPVAGIPYEQYF. CDR3 bases: TGTGCCAGCTCACCAGTAGCGGGAATTCCCTACGAGCAGTACTTC.